The clone carrying this T cell receptor (delta chain) is labeled as large. Other DNA sequences in this specimen translate into the identical CDR3. These data belong to a study of gamma-delta T cells after stem cell transplantation. With CATT, TCRdb re-called clones from the RT-PCR reads. In the table there are about 3,000 delta-chain clones, 7% to 10% of which are singletons. This CDR3 comprises 18 residues. Germline CDR1 is GEAIGNYY and CDR2 is EKD. J lost 0 bases, V lost 0 bases, and 3 bases had no gene match. This rearrangement joins TRDV2 to TRDJ3; 8 nucleotides agree with TRDD3. Sequences were obtained from gamma-delta T cells. The sequence derives from a human donor. It is not recorded whose cells these are; they may come from a transplant donor. CDR3 region: CACDTAGGSSWDTRQMFF. DNA of the CDR3: TGTGCCTGTGACACCGCTGGGGGAAGCTCCTGGGACACCCGACAGATGTTTTTC.